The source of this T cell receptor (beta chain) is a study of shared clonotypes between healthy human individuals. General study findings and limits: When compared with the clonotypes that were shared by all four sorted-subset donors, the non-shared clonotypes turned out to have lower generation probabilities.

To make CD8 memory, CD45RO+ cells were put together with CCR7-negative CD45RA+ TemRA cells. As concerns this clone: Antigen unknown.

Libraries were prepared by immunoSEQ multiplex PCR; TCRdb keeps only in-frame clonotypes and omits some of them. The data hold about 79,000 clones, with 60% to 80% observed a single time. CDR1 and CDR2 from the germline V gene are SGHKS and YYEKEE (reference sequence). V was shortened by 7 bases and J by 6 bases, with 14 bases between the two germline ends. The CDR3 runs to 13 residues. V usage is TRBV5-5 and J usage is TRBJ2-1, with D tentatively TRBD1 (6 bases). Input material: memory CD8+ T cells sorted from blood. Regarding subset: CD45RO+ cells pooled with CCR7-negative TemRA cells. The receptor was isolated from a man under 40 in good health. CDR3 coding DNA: TGTGCCAGCTGGCCAGGGGTGGGCAATGAGCAGTTCTTC. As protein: CASWPGVGNEQFF.